The 5 T cell receptor beta chains reported below all come from one sample, sequenced in a study of blood T cell repertoires in COVID-19. Assay: immunoSEQ multiplex PCR; the TCRdb copy retains only in-frame clones and omits some. The table has approximately 280,000 clones, approximately 86% seen once; the top ten hold roughly 3%. The sample consisted of PBMCs or T cells enriched from blood (not recorded which). The origin of the receptors is a young woman who had recovered from COVID-19.

This clone has only a few counts. The chain employs TRBV3-1 (or the pseudogene TRBV3-2) and TRBJ2-1; 9 bases map to TRBD1. Germline V lookup: CDR1 LGHDT, CDR2 YNNKEL (reference sequence). The trim removed 3 bases at V and 9 bases at J, leaving 9 bases unmatched. The CDR3 spans 15 residues. The CDR3 region has the DNA TGTGCCAGCAGCCAGGGACAGGGCCTTGGGGGTGAGCAGTTCTTC. Amino acid sequence: CASSQGQGLGGEQFF.

The chain couples TRBV29-1 to TRBJ2-1, with 7 bases that match TRBD1. The CDR3 contains 14 residues. Losses at the gene ends were 8 bases for V and 0 bases for J; bases not matched to a gene: 7. Per germline, CDR1 SQVTM and CDR2 ANQGSEA. This CDR3 is CSTSGGNSYNEQFF. The CDR3 DNA is TGCAGCACGTCAGGGGGAAACTCCTACAATGAGCAGTTCTTC.

The CDR3 protein is CASSESERWSSGRLRAYNEQFF. The CDR3 DNA follows: TGTGCCAGCAGTGAAAGCGAGCGGTGGTCTAGCGGGAGACTTAGGGCCTACAATGAGCAGTTCTTC. The chain couples TRBV6-1 to TRBJ2-1, with 10 bases aligning to TRBD2. Unmatched junction bases numbered 21, after V lost 2 bases and J lost 2 bases. CDR3 length equals 22 residues. CDR1 is MNHNS and CDR2 is SASEGT in the germline V gene.

There are a few counts of this clone. The rearrangement joins TRBV2 to TRBJ2-7; D perhaps matches TRBD2 (5 bases). Between the trimmed V and J ends, which lost 7 bases and 2 bases, there was a span of 15 bases. Per germline, CDR1 SNHLY and CDR2 FYNNEI. CDR3 length equals 14 residues. CDR3 DNA: TGTGCCAGCAAGCGGCCCGGTATCCCCTACGAGCAGTACTTC. It specifies CASKRPGIPYEQYF.

The gene calls are TRBV4-1 and TRBJ1-3; D is uncertain. V lost 8 bases, J lost 0 bases, and 11 bases lay in between. This CDR3 spans 14 amino acids. Germline lookup yields CDR1 MGHRA and CDR2 YSYEKL. The CDR3 loop is CASSKPLSGNTIYF. For the CDR3, the DNA is TGCGCCAGCTCCAAGCCCCTCTCTGGAAACACCATATATTTT.